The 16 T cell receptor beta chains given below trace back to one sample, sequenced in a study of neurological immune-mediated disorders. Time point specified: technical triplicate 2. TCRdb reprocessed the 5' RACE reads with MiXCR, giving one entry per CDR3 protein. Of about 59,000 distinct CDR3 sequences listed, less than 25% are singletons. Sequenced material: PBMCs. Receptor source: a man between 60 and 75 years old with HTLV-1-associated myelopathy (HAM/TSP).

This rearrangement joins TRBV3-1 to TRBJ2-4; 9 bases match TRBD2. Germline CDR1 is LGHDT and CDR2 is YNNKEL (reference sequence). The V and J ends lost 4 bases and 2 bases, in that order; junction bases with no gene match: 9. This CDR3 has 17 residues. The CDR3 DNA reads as TGTGCCAGCAGCCCCATAGCGGGGGTCGGGACCAAAAACATTCAGTACTTC. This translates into CASSPIAGVGTKNIQYF.

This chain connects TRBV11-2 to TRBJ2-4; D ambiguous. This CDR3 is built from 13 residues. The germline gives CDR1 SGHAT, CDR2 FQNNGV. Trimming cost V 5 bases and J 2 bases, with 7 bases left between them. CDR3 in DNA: TGTGCCAGCAGCCCCCTAACCAAAAACATTCAGTACTTC. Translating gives CASSPLTKNIQYF.

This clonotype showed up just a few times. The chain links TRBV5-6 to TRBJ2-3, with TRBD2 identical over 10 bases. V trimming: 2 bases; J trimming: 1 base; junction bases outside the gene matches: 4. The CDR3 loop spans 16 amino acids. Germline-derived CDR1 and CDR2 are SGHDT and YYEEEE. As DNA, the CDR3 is TGTGCCAGCAGCTTAAACCTAGCGGGAGGCACAGATACGCAGTATTTT. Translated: CASSLNLAGGTDTQYF.

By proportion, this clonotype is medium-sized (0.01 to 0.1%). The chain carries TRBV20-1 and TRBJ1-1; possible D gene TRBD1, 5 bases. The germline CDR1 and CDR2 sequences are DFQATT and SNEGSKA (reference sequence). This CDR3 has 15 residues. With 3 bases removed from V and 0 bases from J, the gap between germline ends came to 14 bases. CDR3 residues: CSARDLGRMNTEAFF. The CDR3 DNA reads TGCAGTGCTAGGGACTTGGGACGGATGAACACTGAAGCTTTCTTT.

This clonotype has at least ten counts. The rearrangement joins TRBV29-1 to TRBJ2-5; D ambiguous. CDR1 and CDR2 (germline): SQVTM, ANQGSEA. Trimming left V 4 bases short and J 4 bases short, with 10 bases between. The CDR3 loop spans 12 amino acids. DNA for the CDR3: TGCAGCGTTGGAAGCAACCTAGAGACCCAGTACTTC. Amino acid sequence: CSVGSNLETQYF.

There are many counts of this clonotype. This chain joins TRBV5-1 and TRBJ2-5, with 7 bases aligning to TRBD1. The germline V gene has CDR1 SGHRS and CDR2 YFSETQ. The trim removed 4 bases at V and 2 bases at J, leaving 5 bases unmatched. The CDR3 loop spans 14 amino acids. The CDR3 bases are TGCGCCAGCAGCCCTGGGACAGCTCAAGAGACCCAGTACTTC. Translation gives CASSPGTAQETQYF.

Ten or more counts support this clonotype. DNA for the CDR3: TGCGCCAGCAGCTCGGGACTAGCGGGAGGAACCGGGGAGCTGTTTTTT. Encoded protein: CASSSGLAGGTGELFF. The gene calls are TRBV5-1 and TRBJ2-2; 15 nucleotides agree with TRBD2. The CDR3 is 16 residues long. V shed 3 bases and J 5 bases; nucleotides not matched to a gene: 2. The germline V gene encodes CDR1 SGHRS and CDR2 YFSETQ.

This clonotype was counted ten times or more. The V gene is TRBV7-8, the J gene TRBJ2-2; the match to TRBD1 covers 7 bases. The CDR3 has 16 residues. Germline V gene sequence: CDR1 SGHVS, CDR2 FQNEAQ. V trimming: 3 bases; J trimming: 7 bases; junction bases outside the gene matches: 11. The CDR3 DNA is TGTGCCAGCAGCTTCCCCGGACAGGCCTTAAGCGGGGAGCTGTTTTTT. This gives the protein CASSFPGQALSGELFF.

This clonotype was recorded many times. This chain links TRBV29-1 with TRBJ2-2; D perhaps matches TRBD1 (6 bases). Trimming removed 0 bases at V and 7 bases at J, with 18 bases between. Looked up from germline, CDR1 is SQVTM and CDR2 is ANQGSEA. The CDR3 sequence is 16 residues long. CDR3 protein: CSVEDPQGPVGGELFF. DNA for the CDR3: TGCAGCGTTGAAGATCCACAGGGCCCGGTCGGCGGGGAGCTGTTTTTT.

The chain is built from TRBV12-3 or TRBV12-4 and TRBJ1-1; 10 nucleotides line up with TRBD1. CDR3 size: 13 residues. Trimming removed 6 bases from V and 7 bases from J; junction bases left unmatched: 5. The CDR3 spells CASRRTGGGEAFF. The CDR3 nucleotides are TGTGCCAGCAGACGGACAGGGGGTGGTGAAGCTTTCTTT.

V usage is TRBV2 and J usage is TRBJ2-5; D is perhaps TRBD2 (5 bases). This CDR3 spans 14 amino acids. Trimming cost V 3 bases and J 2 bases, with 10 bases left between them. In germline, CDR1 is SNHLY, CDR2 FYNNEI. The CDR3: CASSERAGQETQYF. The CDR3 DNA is TGTGCCAGCAGTGAGCGGGCAGGTCAAGAGACCCAGTACTTC.

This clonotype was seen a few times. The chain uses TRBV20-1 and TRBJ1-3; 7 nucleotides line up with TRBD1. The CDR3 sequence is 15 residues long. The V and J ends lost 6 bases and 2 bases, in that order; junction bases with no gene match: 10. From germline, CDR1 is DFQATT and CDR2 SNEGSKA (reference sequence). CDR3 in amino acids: CSAISSTGAGNTIYF. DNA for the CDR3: TGCAGTGCCATCAGCAGTACAGGGGCTGGAAACACCATATATTTT.

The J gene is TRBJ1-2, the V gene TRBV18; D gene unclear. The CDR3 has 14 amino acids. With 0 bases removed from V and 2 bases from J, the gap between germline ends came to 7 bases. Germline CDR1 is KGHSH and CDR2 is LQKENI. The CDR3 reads CASSPPFQNYGYTF. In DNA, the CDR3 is TGTGCCAGCTCACCACCGTTTCAGAACTATGGCTACACCTTC. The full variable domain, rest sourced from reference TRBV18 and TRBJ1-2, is NAGVMQNPRHLVRRRGQEARLRCSPMKGHSHVYWYRQLPEEGLKFMVYLQKENIIDESGMPKERFSAEFPKEGPSILRIQQVVRGDSAAYFCASSPPFQNYGYTFGSGTRLTVV.

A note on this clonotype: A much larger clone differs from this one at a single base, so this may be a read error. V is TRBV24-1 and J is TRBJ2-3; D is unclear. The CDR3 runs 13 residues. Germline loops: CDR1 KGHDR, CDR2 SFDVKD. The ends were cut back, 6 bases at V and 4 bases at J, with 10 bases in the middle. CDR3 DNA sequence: TGTGCCACCAGTAATCTCCTACCAGATACGCAGTATTTT. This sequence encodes CATSNLLPDTQYF.

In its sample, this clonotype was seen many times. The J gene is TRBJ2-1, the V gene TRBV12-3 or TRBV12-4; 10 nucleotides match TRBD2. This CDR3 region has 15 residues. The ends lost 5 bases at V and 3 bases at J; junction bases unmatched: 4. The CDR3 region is CASSPGLAYYNEQFF. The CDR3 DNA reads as TGTGCCAGCAGTCCGGGACTAGCGTACTACAATGAGCAGTTCTTC.

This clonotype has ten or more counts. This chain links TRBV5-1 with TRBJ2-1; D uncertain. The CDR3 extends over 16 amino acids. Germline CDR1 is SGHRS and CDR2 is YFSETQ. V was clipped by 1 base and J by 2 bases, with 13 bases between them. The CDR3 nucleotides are TGCGCCAGCAGCTTGCGTTTGTCAGAGACCTACAATGAGCAGTTCTTC. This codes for CASSLRLSETYNEQFF.